This section outlines one TCR beta chain sequence together with its context. Its antigen is unknown. The entry originates in a study of T cell responses to AZD1222 COVID-19 vaccine. Whole-study results and caveats: Donors were mostly white British, more females; clonal diversity possibly underestimated. The reported proportion of spike-specific TCRs targeting unmutated variant regions was nearly half. A rise in Spike-specific TCR breadth and depth followed two AZD1222 doses.

Germline lookup yields CDR1 SGHVS and CDR2 FQNEAQ. The CDR3 loop spans 15 amino acids. V shed 1 base and J shed 1 base, with 5 bases lying between them. Only in-frame clones appear in the TCRdb table, and some are missing; sequencing was by immunoSEQ multiplex PCR. The table has around 180,000 clones, over 80% seen once. This TCR derives from an adult in good health. The sample in question was peripheral blood, obtained on day 0 of MenACWY control vaccination. V gene TRBV7-8 combines with J gene TRBJ2-6; the D gene is possibly TRBD2 (5 bases). The CDR3 loop reads CASSLGGSGANVLTF. The CDR3, as DNA: TGTGCCAGCAGCTTAGGAGGGTCTGGGGCCAACGTCCTGACTTTC.